The rows below give T cell receptor beta chains drawn from one sample of a study of shared clonotypes between healthy human individuals. Produced via immunoSEQ multiplex PCR; TCRdb's table is partial and in-frame only. The sample lists around 2,000,000 clones, about 95% occurring once. The sample comprised naive CD8+ T cells sorted from blood. The receptors stem from a young man in good health. Both conserved end residues are part of each CDR3. A D gene is named only where the DNA matches it firmly. Clone size, where shown, is once, few, many, or a class for clones that have expanded.

V gene	clone size	D gene	J gene	CDR3 protein	CDR3 DNA
TRBV11-2	NA	NA	TRBJ2-3	CASSSAGGDTQYF	TGTGCCAGCAGCTCGGCTGGCGGAGATACGCAGTATTTT
TRBV2	NA	NA	TRBJ2-3	CASSETDNLYGTDTQYF	TGTGCCAGCAGTGAAACGGACAACCTTTATGGCACAGATACGCAGTATTTT
TRBV15	NA	TRBD2	TRBJ2-7	CATSRDRGGYYEQYF	TGTGCCACCAGCAGAGATCGGGGGGGATATTACGAGCAGTACTTC
TRBV6-5	NA	NA	TRBJ2-7	CASSYPTGEQYF	TGTGCCAGCAGTTACCCGACGGGCGAGCAGTACTTC
TRBV21-1	once	NA	TRBJ1-1	CASSKGGSRRDTEAFF	TGTGCCAGCAGCAAAGGGGGCTCCAGGAGGGACACTGAAGCTTTCTTT
TRBV28	NA	NA	TRBJ1-1	CASSTWGTEFSSEAFF	TGTGCCAGCAGTACATGGGGGACGGAGTTTAGCTCTGAAGCTTTCTTT
TRBV7-9	NA	NA	TRBJ1-2	CASSWDLHPYGYTF	TGTGCCAGCAGCTGGGACCTCCACCCTTATGGCTACACCTTC
TRBV6-1	NA	NA	TRBJ2-7	CASNYRSSYEQYF	TGTGCCAGCAATTACAGAAGCTCCTACGAGCAGTACTTC
TRBV29-1	NA	NA	TRBJ2-1	CSVRELEQFF	TGCAGCGTTCGCGAATTAGAGCAGTTCTTC
TRBV28	NA	NA	TRBJ2-7	CASSSGRTYEQYF	TGTGCCAGCAGTTCAGGTCGCACCTACGAGCAGTACTTC
TRBV19	NA	NA	TRBJ2-4	CASSIFTGTRKNIQYF	TGTGCCAGTAGTATTTTTACCGGGACAAGAAAAAACATTCAGTACTTC
TRBV4-1	NA	TRBD1	TRBJ2-7	CASSLQGQSYEQYF	TGCGCCAGCAGCCTTCAGGGACAGTCATACGAGCAGTACTTC
TRBV5-4	NA	TRBD1	TRBJ1-1	CASSSRGPDEAFF	TGTGCCAGCAGCTCCAGGGGGCCGGATGAAGCTTTCTTT
TRBV7-9	NA	NA	TRBJ2-5	CASSPRSGDVETQYF	TGTGCCAGCAGCCCCCGTTCGGGGGATGTTGAGACCCAGTACTTC
TRBV7-9	NA	NA	TRBJ2-3	CASSSPGDRTDTQYF	TGTGCCAGCAGTTCGCCGGGGGACCGAACAGATACGCAGTATTTT
TRBV5-1	NA	NA	TRBJ2-1	CASSLGFSGNEQFF	TGCGCCAGCAGCTTGGGATTCTCTGGCAATGAGCAGTTCTTC
TRBV28	NA	TRBD2	TRBJ2-5	CASSSRQITSGDYF	TGTGCCAGCAGTTCTAGACAAATTACTAGCGGGGATTACTTC
TRBV10-3	NA	TRBD2	TRBJ2-3	CAAGGLAGDSDTQYF	TGTGCCGCCGGGGGACTAGCGGGGGACTCAGATACGCAGTATTTT
TRBV27	NA	TRBD2	TRBJ2-3	CASSLSPGLAFIDTQYF	TGTGCCAGCAGTTTGTCACCGGGACTAGCGTTTATAGATACGCAGTATTTT
TRBV27	NA	TRBD2	TRBJ2-3	CASQREGTDTQYF	TGTGCCAGCCAGCGGGAGGGCACAGATACGCAGTATTTT
TRBV5-4	once	NA	TRBJ1-2	CASSLAPVGDGYTF	TGTGCCAGCAGCCTAGCCCCAGTCGGAGATGGCTACACCTTC
TRBV15	NA	NA	TRBJ2-7	CATAPGRRYEQYF	TGTGCCACAGCCCCGGGCCGTCGATACGAGCAGTACTTC
TRBV19	NA	NA	TRBJ2-7	CASSIDLEGEQYF	TGTGCCAGTAGTATAGATCTAGAAGGCGAGCAGTACTTC
TRBV27	once	NA	TRBJ2-7	CASSLAGFHEQYF	TGTGCCAGCAGTTTAGCCGGTTTCCACGAGCAGTACTTC
TRBV2	NA	NA	TRBJ2-2	CASKDFPRGELFF	TGTGCCAGCAAGGATTTTCCCCGGGGGGAGCTGTTTTTT
TRBV18	NA	TRBD1	TRBJ2-7	CASSPSGTGYEQYF	TGTGCCAGCTCACCATCCGGGACAGGTTACGAGCAGTACTTC
TRBV10-2	NA	TRBD2	TRBJ2-3	CASSDEREQTDTQYF	TGCGCCAGCAGTGACGAGCGGGAGCAAACGGATACGCAGTATTTT
TRBV11-2	NA	TRBD2	TRBJ2-7	CASRMRGGGF	TGTGCCAGCCGAATGCGGGGGGGTGGCTTC
TRBV7-8	NA	NA	TRBJ2-3	CASSPTLVSTDTQYF	TGTGCCAGCAGCCCTACCCTCGTCAGCACAGATACGCAGTATTTT
TRBV5-4	once	NA	TRBJ2-1	CASSLKIGSGGPMFF	TGTGCCAGCAGCTTAAAGATAGGCTCGGGGGGCCCCATGTTCTTC
TRBV7-2	NA	TRBD1	TRBJ2-4	CASSLGRTGFDIQYF	TGTGCCAGCAGCTTAGGGCGGACAGGGTTCGACATTCAGTACTTC
TRBV2	NA	TRBD1	TRBJ2-6	CASSEIGDSSSGANVLTF	TGTGCCAGCAGTGAGATTGGGGACAGCAGCTCTGGGGCCAACGTCCTGACTTTC
TRBV11-2	NA	TRBD1	TRBJ2-1	CASSSPGTGIYNEQFF	TGTGCCAGCAGCTCACCCGGGACAGGGATTTACAATGAGCAGTTCTTC
TRBV30	once	NA	TRBJ2-7	CAWIPGHSYEQYF	TGTGCCTGGATTCCGGGACATAGCTACGAGCAGTACTTC
TRBV5-1	NA	TRBD1	TRBJ2-1	CASSLGTGEANEQFF	TGCGCCAGCAGCTTGGGAACAGGGGAAGCTAATGAGCAGTTCTTC